These T cell receptor beta chains were read from a single sample in a study of CD8 T cells in Susac syndrome. In TCRdb, the immunoSEQ multiplex PCR reads were re-called with MiXCR into one record per CDR3 protein. The table has a few hundred thousand distinct CDR3 sequences, around 83% seen once. Sequenced: CD8+ T cells from PBMCs. The receptors were sampled from a human donor with multiple sclerosis. Each CDR3 is given with its conserved first and last residue. The D gene is left open where the match is weak. For some rows the clone size is stated as once, few or many, or as a class when expanded; others skip it.

cdr3_nt | cdr3_aa | j_call | d_call | v_call | clone_size
TGTGCCAGCACCCCCGACAGGTTTAACTATGGCTACACCTTC | CASTPDRFNYGYTF | TRBJ1-2 | . | TRBV6-5 | .
TGTGCCAGCAGCTTAGACGTTCAGAACACTGAAGCTTTCTTT | CASSLDVQNTEAFF | TRBJ1-1 | . | TRBV7-2 | .
TGTGCCAGCAGCCAAATCAGTACCACTGAAGCTTTCTTT | CASSQISTTEAFF | TRBJ1-1 | . | TRBV5-6 | .
TGCAGCGTTAATCCTGGAGGAGTTTTCTTT | CSVNPGGVFF | TRBJ1-1 | . | TRBV29-1 | .
TGTGCCTGGATCAGCGGGGCACAATATGGCTACACCTTC | CAWISGAQYGYTF | TRBJ1-2 | . | TRBV30 | .
TGTGCCAGCAGTTCGGGAGAGGGCAGCTTCTATGGCTACACCTTC | CASSSGEGSFYGYTF | TRBJ1-2 | . | TRBV6-2/TRBV6-3 | .
TGCAGCGTTCAAGAGGTGCTCAACACTGAAGCTTTCTTT | CSVQEVLNTEAFF | TRBJ1-1 | . | TRBV29-1 | .
TGTGCCAGCAGTTCTCCTAGCGGGGGAACAGATACGCAGTATTTT | CASSSPSGGTDTQYF | TRBJ2-3 | TRBD2 | TRBV6-2/TRBV6-3 | few
TGCGCCAGCAGCTTGAAAGGGGATCAGCCCCAGCATTTT | CASSLKGDQPQHF | TRBJ1-5 | . | TRBV5-1 | .
TGTGCCAGCACCGAGGGGCCCTACTGGATAGCGGGATCCCCAGGGCAGTTCTTC | CASTEGPYWIAGSPGQFF | TRBJ2-1 | TRBD2 | TRBV6-1 | .
TGCAGCGCCCTGACAGGGGGCACTGAAGCTTTCTTT | CSALTGGTEAFF | TRBJ1-1 | TRBD1 | TRBV29-1 | few
TGTGCCAGCAGCGTAATCTCCGGTCCGGGTGACATTCAGTACTTC | CASSVISGPGDIQYF | TRBJ2-4 | . | TRBV9 | once
TGTGCCAGCAGCCAAGCCGGGACAGGGGACCTATACGAGCAGTACTTC | CASSQAGTGDLYEQYF | TRBJ2-7 | TRBD1 | TRBV3-1 | .
TGTGCCAGCAGACCCTTTGTGGGGGAATATGGCTACACCTTC | CASRPFVGEYGYTF | TRBJ1-2 | . | TRBV6-5 | .
TGCGCCAGCAGCCAAGATACAGGGACTGGAAACACCATATATTTT | CASSQDTGTGNTIYF | TRBJ1-3 | . | TRBV4-1 | .
TGTGCCAGCAGCTTTGTCTCTCTGGAGGGACCCCAAGAGACCCAGTACTTC | CASSFVSLEGPQETQYF | TRBJ2-5 | . | TRBV5-6 | .
TGCAGTACTAGGACCGAGGGGTTCTATGGCTACACCTTC | CSTRTEGFYGYTF | TRBJ1-2 | . | TRBV29-1 | .
TGTGCCAGCAGTCTTGACAGGGCTCACTATGGCTACACCTTC | CASSLDRAHYGYTF | TRBJ1-2 | TRBD1 | TRBV27 | .
TGCAGTGCTAACCCCGGACAGTCAGACAGTCAGCCCCAGCATTTT | CSANPGQSDSQPQHF | TRBJ1-5 | . | TRBV20-1 | .
TGCGCCAGCAGCCAAGTTTTAGATATTGACGAGCAGTTCTTC | CASSQVLDIDEQFF | TRBJ2-1 | . | TRBV4-1 | .
TGTGCCAGCAGCTTTCCATCGGAGAAGGGGCTTTATAACTATGGCTACACCTTC | CASSFPSEKGLYNYGYTF | TRBJ1-2 | . | TRBV5-5 | .
TGTGCCAGCAGCCCCCTAGAGGGTCCAGATACGCAGTATTTT | CASSPLEGPDTQYF | TRBJ2-3 | . | TRBV14 | .
TGTGCCAGTAATTCGCTGAACACTGAAGCTTTCTTT | CASNSLNTEAFF | TRBJ1-1 | . | TRBV19 | .
TGTGCCAGCAGTGATCCACGGGACATTACGGACACTGAAGCTTTCTTT | CASSDPRDITDTEAFF | TRBJ1-1 | . | TRBV6-1 | .
TGTGCCAGCAGTGTTAAGACTGTCTCCTACAATGAGCAGTTCTTC | CASSVKTVSYNEQFF | TRBJ2-1 | . | TRBV27 | .
TGTGCCTGGAGTGTATTGTCAGGAGCTAACTATGGCTACACCTTC | CAWSVLSGANYGYTF | TRBJ1-2 | . | TRBV30 | .
TGTGCCAGCAGTCAAAGCCCGGGACTAGCGTACTCCTACGAGCAGTACTTC | CASSQSPGLAYSYEQYF | TRBJ2-7 | TRBD2 | TRBV2 | .
TGTGCCAGCAGCCGTAGCGCAAACGCCTACGAGCAGTACTTC | CASSRSANAYEQYF | TRBJ2-7 | . | TRBV5-6 | .